The 23 T cell receptor beta chains reported below all come from one sample, sequenced in a study of T cell repertoires in aging, cancer and after chemotherapy. Amplification of TCR beta used genomic DNA extracted from peripheral blood. TRB rearrangements spanning V, D and J were amplified using mixed TRB-A/B primers. TCRdb analysed the multiplex PCR reads with MiXCR anew, one entry per CDR3 protein. This table has roughly 7,500 distinct CDR3 sequences, about 29% appearing once. The material sequenced was blood. The receptor source for this set is a human donor with a blood cancer.

V usage is TRBV6-6 and J usage is TRBJ1-1; 7 bases fit TRBD1. CDR3 length equals 13 residues. Losses at the gene ends were 5 bases for V and 1 base for J; bases not matched to a gene: 1. In germline, CDR1 is MNHNY, CDR2 SVGAGI (reference sequence). Here the CDR3 DNA reads TGTGCCAGCAGTGACAGGGAGAACACTGAAGCTTTCTTT. This gives the protein CASSDRENTEAFF.

The V gene is TRBV6-2 or TRBV6-3, the J gene TRBJ1-4, with 8 nucleotides matching TRBD1. Germline CDR1 reads MNHEY; CDR2 reads SVGEGT. The CDR3 runs 16 residues. V lost 5 bases to trimming and J lost 4 bases; unmatched junction nucleotides: 9. CDR3 in amino acids: CASSLPGQGRNEKLFF. CDR3 sequence (DNA): TGTGCCAGCAGTCTACCCGGACAGGGCCGTAATGAAAAACTGTTTTTT.

The chain links TRBV20-1 to TRBJ1-6; D remains ambiguous. The germline CDR1 and CDR2 sequences are DFQATT and SNEGSKA (reference sequence). The CDR3 has 15 residues. Trimming removed 4 bases from V and 7 bases from J, with 17 bases in between. The CDR3 nucleotides are TGCAGTGCTACTCAGCCAGGAATAGGAAATTCACCCCTCCACTTT. Amino acids: CSATQPGIGNSPLHF.

This clonotype is labeled medium-sized. J is TRBJ1-4 and V is TRBV29-1; 7 bases align to TRBD1. Germline values: CDR1 SQVTM, CDR2 ANQGSEA. Trimming took 4 bases from V and 4 from J; bases not matched to a gene: 9. This CDR3 region has 15 residues. This CDR3 is CSVAGGGEFNEKLFF. In nucleotides, the CDR3 is TGCAGCGTTGCCGGAGGGGGCGAATTTAATGAAAAACTGTTTTTT.

This rearrangement joins TRBV18 to TRBJ2-2; 7 nucleotides line up with TRBD1. This CDR3 comprises 15 residues. V shed 6 bases, J shed 6 bases, and the junction held 10 bases outside the gene matches. Per the germline V gene, CDR1 is KGHSH and CDR2 is LQKENI. CDR3 region: CASSPGTVKAGELFF. DNA of the CDR3: TGTGCCAGCTCGCCCGGGACAGTGAAGGCCGGGGAGCTGTTTTTT.

The chain combines TRBV6-5 with TRBJ2-7; 8 bases line up with TRBD1. Germline loops: CDR1 MNHEY, CDR2 SVGAGI. CDR3 length: 14 amino acids. V shed 6 bases and J 4 bases; nucleotides not matched to a gene: 8. The CDR3 DNA sequence: TGTGCCAGCAGCCCCGGACAGGGTGGTTACGAGCAGTACTTC. Protein sequence: CASSPGQGGYEQYF.

The table lists this clonotype with a few counts. V and J are TRBV6-5 and TRBJ1-5, with D hard to call. The V end lost 6 bases, the J end lost 4 bases, and 13 bases lay between the germline ends. Germline V CDR1 and CDR2: MNHEY, SVGAGI. The CDR3 length is 14 residues. For the CDR3, the DNA is TGTGCCAGCAGCGTTGAAGGTTGGAATCAGCCCCAGCATTTT. Amino acids: CASSVEGWNQPQHF.

V gene TRBV18 combines with J gene TRBJ1-1, with D uncertain. Germline V lookup: CDR1 KGHSH, CDR2 LQKENI. The CDR3 is made up of 14 amino acids. V shed 0 bases and J shed 0 bases, with 5 bases lying between them. The CDR3 coding sequence is TGTGCCAGCTCACCACCGCAGGTGAACACTGAAGCTTTCTTT. It yields the protein CASSPPQVNTEAFF.

This clonotype has just a few counts. This chain links TRBV6-4 with TRBJ2-2, with D possibly TRBD2 on 5 matching bases. V was pared by 2 bases and J by 4 bases, with 5 bases between. Germline V gene sequence: CDR1 MRHNA, CDR2 SNTAGT. This CDR3 contains 13 residues. The CDR3: CASSDTSTGELFF. CDR3 bases: TGTGCCAGCAGTGACACTAGCACCGGGGAGCTGTTTTTT.

Comment on this clonotype: A much more abundant neighbour one base away suggests this may be a read error. The V gene is TRBV12-3 or TRBV12-4, the J gene TRBJ2-1; maybe TRBD2 (6 bases). CDR3 length: 13 residues. The CDR3 reads CASRDRLVNDQFF. The DNA for the CDR3 is TGTGCCAGCAGGGACCGACTAGTCAATGATCAGTTCTTC.

This clonotype is medium-sized within its sample. The genes are TRBV6-5 and TRBJ2-2; 11 nucleotides agree with TRBD2. Trimming removed 6 bases from V and 2 bases from J; junction bases left unmatched: 2. CDR1 and CDR2 from the germline V gene are MNHEY and SVGAGI. The CDR3 consists of 15 residues. The CDR3 DNA reads TGTGCCAGCAGACTAGCGGGGGCTAACACCGGGGAGCTGTTTTTT. Its protein product is CASRLAGANTGELFF.

This clonotype was found once. The chain couples TRBV6-1 to TRBJ2-3; TRBD1 agrees at 11 bases. Germline trimming cut 5 bases from V and 2 bases from J; bases unmatched to any gene: 6. CDR3 size: 16 residues. CDR1 and CDR2 (germline): MNHNS, SASEGT. The CDR3 loop is CASSPGQGGLTDTQYF. The CDR3 bases are TGTGCCAGCAGTCCGGGACAGGGGGGGCTCACAGATACGCAGTATTTT.

The table lists this clonotype with a few counts. This chain connects TRBV12-3 or TRBV12-4 to TRBJ2-2; D is undetermined. V was clipped by 0 bases and J by 5 bases, with 10 bases between them. The CDR3 spans 15 residues. The CDR3 reads CASSLAYASTGELFF. DNA for the CDR3: TGTGCCAGCAGTTTAGCCTATGCTAGTACCGGGGAGCTGTTTTTT.

By sample share, this clonotype is medium-sized (0.01 to 0.1%). This chain connects TRBV29-1 to TRBJ2-1, with TRBD1 identical over 7 bases. Germline values: CDR1 SQVTM, CDR2 ANQGSEA. The CDR3 spans 12 residues. The junction had 11 bases not matched to a gene; V was cut back by 6 bases and J by 12 bases. CDR3 in amino acids: CSVRGQESMQFF. The DNA of the CDR3 is TGCAGCGTCCGAGGACAGGAAAGTATGCAGTTCTTC.

This clonotype has only a few counts. The gene calls are TRBV6-5 and TRBJ2-2; 10 bases agree with TRBD1. With 4 bases clipped from V and 1 base from J, the junction kept 6 bases outside the gene matches. Looked up from germline, CDR1 is MNHEY and CDR2 is SVGAGI. The CDR3 covers 17 residues. CDR3 sequence reads: CASSSSRDRGNTGELFF. In nucleotides, the CDR3 is TGTGCCAGCAGTTCGAGCCGGGACAGGGGGAACACCGGGGAGCTGTTTTTT.

The chain couples TRBV12-3 or TRBV12-4 to TRBJ2-5; D may match TRBD1 or TRBD2 (6 bases each). The CDR3 totals 14 residues. V was trimmed by 7 bases and J by 5 bases, leaving 17 bases between them. The CDR3 bases are TGTGCCAGCATCGATAACAGGGCGGGGGAGACCCAGTACTTC. Translating gives CASIDNRAGETQYF.

This clonotype is labeled as medium-sized. The genes are TRBV19 and TRBJ1-6; 7 positions match TRBD1. In germline, CDR1 is LNHDA, CDR2 SQIVND (reference sequence). V trimming: 1 base; J trimming: 8 bases; junction bases outside the gene matches: 11. This CDR3 region has 17 residues. CDR3 bases: TGTGCCAGTAGTATAGTCGGGACAGCGTCTATTCATTCACCCCTCCACTTT. This codes for CASSIVGTASIHSPLHF.

By sample fraction, this clonotype is medium-sized. The CDR3 DNA follows: TGTGCCAGTAGTATAGGTTACTCTGGGGCCAACGTCCTGACTTTC. As protein: CASSIGYSGANVLTF. This rearrangement joins TRBV19 to TRBJ2-6; D gene ambiguous. V lost 1 base and J lost 0, with 4 bases in between. There are 15 residues in the CDR3. Germline CDR1 and CDR2: LNHDA and SQIVND (reference sequence).

A word on this clonotype: This may stem from a read error, because a much larger clone lies one nucleotide away. This CDR3 is missing its conserved last phenylalanine or tryptophan, likely due to a read error. As DNA, the CDR3 is TGTGCCACCAGCAGAGGGACCGAGGCAAACGAGCAGTACTTG. Translated: CATSRGTEANEQYL. The chain couples TRBV15 to TRBJ2-7; D gene unclear. CDR1 and CDR2 from the germline V gene are LNHNV and YYDKDF (reference sequence). CDR3 length: 14 residues. The germline V and J ends were trimmed by 1 base and 5 bases, with 12 bases remaining between them.

The table lists this clonotype with a few counts. This chain joins TRBV5-4 and TRBJ1-4, with 10 bases aligning to TRBD1. V lost 4 bases to trimming and J lost 7 bases; unmatched junction nucleotides: 4. Germline CDR1 and CDR2: SGHNT and YYREEE (reference sequence). This CDR3 has 14 residues. The CDR3 reads CASSAGTGVEKLFF. In DNA form, the CDR3 reads TGTGCCAGCAGCGCCGGGACAGGGGTTGAAAAACTGTTTTTT.

This CDR3 reads CASRRGTGGDGYTF. The CDR3 DNA sequence: TGTGCCAGCAGAAGGGGGACAGGGGGGGATGGCTACACCTTC. The V and J genes are TRBV6-6 and TRBJ1-2, with TRBD1 matching 11 bases. With V trimmed by 6 bases and J by 6 bases, 6 bases remained unmatched. CDR3 size: 14 residues. The germline V gene encodes CDR1 MNHNY and CDR2 SVGAGI (reference sequence).

The rearrangement uses TRBV6-2 or TRBV6-3 and TRBJ1-3; D uncertain. Trimming removed 6 bases at V and 1 base at J, with 10 bases between. The CDR3 contains 14 residues. The V gene's germline CDR1 is MNHEY and CDR2 SVGEGT. This CDR3 is CASSSSSSGNTIYF. For the CDR3, the DNA is TGTGCCAGCAGCTCCAGTTCATCTGGAAACACCATATATTTT.

The rearrangement uses TRBV10-3 and TRBJ1-1; 8 bases fit TRBD1. The ends lost 3 bases at V and 10 bases at J; junction bases unmatched: 4. The germline gives CDR1 ENHRY, CDR2 SYGVKD. This CDR3 is built from 12 residues. CDR3 nucleotide sequence: TGTGCCATCAGTGAACAGGGGGAGGTAGCTTTCTTT. Translating it yields CAISEQGEVAFF.